The 27 T cell receptor beta chains listed next were all sequenced from one sample in a study of T cells in women clearing cervical HPV infection. The assay was immunoSEQ multiplex PCR, and TCRdb's table has in-frame clones only and misses some. The table for this sample gives tens of thousands of clones. Sequencing used blood buffy coat. The receptors derive from a woman aged 18 to 75 with a cervical HPV16 infection that either progressed to CIN3+ or cleared (not recorded which).

Regarding this clone: The read is 3 residues too short to cover the CDR3 end, so that end is filled in from the germline J gene. The chain links TRBV20-1 to TRBJ2-7; 9 bases fit TRBD2. Trimming removed 1 base from V and 4 bases from J; junction bases left unmatched: 5. Germline V gene lookup returns CDR1 DFQATT and CDR2 SNEGSKA (reference sequence). The CDR3 runs to 14 residues. Partial CDR3 DNA: TGCAGTGCTAGAGGTGGCGGGAGGGATTACGAG. Its protein product is CSARGGGRDYE. The full CDR3 protein reads CSARGGGRDYEQYF.

Points on this clone: The observed sequence ends 3 residues before the CDR3 terminus, with the missing tail filled in from the germline J gene. The chain employs TRBV28 and TRBJ2-7; TRBD2 agrees at 9 bases. From germline, CDR1 is MDHEN and CDR2 SYDVKM. The ends lost 3 bases at V and 4 bases at J; junction bases unmatched: 7. This CDR3 spans 15 amino acids. The CDR3: CASSLVVSGRYEQYF. The covered CDR3 bases are TGTGCCAGCAGTTTGGTTGTAAGCGGGAGGTACGAG.

As for this clone: The read finishes 3 residues shy of the CDR3 end, and the germline J gene is used to complete it. The chain uses TRBV11-2 and TRBJ2-1; no reliable D call. Per the germline V gene, CDR1 is SGHAT and CDR2 is FQNNGV. V was pared by 1 base and J by 6 bases, with 7 bases between. This CDR3 region has 13 residues. CDR3 DNA, as far as it was read: TGTGCCAGCAGCTTAGGCACGGGCAATGAG. Translated, it gives CASSLGTGNE. From start to end, the CDR3 is CASSLGTGNEQFF.

On this clone: The CDR3 extends 3 residues past the end of the read, so its final part is completed from the germline J gene. The chain is built from TRBV19 and TRBJ2-1; TRBD2 agrees at 7 bases. V trimming: 3 bases; J trimming: 5 bases; junction bases outside the gene matches: 1. Germline assignment: CDR1 LNHDA and CDR2 SQIVND (reference sequence). This CDR3 is built from 13 residues. The sequenced part of the CDR3 DNA is TGTGCCAGTAGTATTGCGGGGGACAATGAG. It yields the protein CASSIAGDNE. The entire CDR3 is CASSIAGDNEQFF.

As to this clone: Read coverage stops 3 residues before the CDR3 terminus; the germline J gene supplies the remainder. The rearrangement uses TRBV18 and TRBJ2-5; 9 bases match TRBD2. The CDR3 runs to 15 residues. Germline V gene data show CDR1 as KGHSH and CDR2 as LQKENI. The part of the CDR3 DNA that was read is TGTGCCAGCTCACCTGTTAGCGGGGGCACAGATACC. Its protein is CASSPVSGGTDT. From start to end, the CDR3 is CASSPVSGGTDTQYF.

Considering frequency, this clone is medium-sized. The sequence runs out 3 residues before the end of the CDR3; the remainder is reconstructed from the germline J gene. The chain couples TRBV10-3 to TRBJ2-7; TRBD2 matches at 10 bases. The junction had 13 bases not matched to a gene; V was cut back by 0 bases and J by 5 bases. CDR3 length: 18 amino acids. CDR1 is ENHRY and CDR2 is SYGVKD in the germline V gene. CDR3 residues: CAISESRASGLAFNEQYF. The covered CDR3 bases are TGTGCCATCAGTGAGTCGAGAGCATCGGGACTAGCGTTTAACGAG.

Of note for this clone: The read finishes 3 residues shy of the CDR3 end, and the germline J gene is used to complete it. This rearrangement joins TRBV2 to TRBJ2-3; 7 bases fit TRBD2. The V and J ends lost 4 bases and 1 base, in that order; junction bases with no gene match: 5. CDR1 and CDR2 from the germline V gene are SNHLY and FYNNEI. The CDR3 has 15 residues. This CDR3 is CASSALAPGTDTQYF. The part of the CDR3 DNA that was read is TGTGCCAGCAGTGCACTAGCGCCGGGCACAGATACG.

Notes on this clone: The read terminates 3 residues ahead of where the CDR3 ends, so the germline J gene completes it. The chain combines TRBV18 with TRBJ1-3; perhaps TRBD1 as D (5 bases). The CDR3 covers 15 residues. CDR1 is KGHSH, CDR2 LQKENI, per germline. Trimming left V 2 bases short and J 0 bases short, with 8 bases between. CDR3 residues: CASSPGRASGNTIYF. CDR3 DNA, as far as it was read: TGTGCCAGCTCACCAGGCAGGGCCTCTGGAAACACC.

As regards this clone: The CDR3 extends 3 residues past the end of the read, so its final part is completed from the germline J gene. V usage is TRBV20-1 and J usage is TRBJ2-7, with D possibly TRBD2 on 5 matching bases. Per germline, CDR1 DFQATT and CDR2 SNEGSKA (reference sequence). This CDR3 region has 15 residues. Trimming shortened V by 3 bases and J by 0 bases, and 15 bases separated the two germline ends. CDR3 region: CSARGNSADSYEQYF. The sequenced CDR3 bases are TGCAGTGCTAGGGGTAATAGCGCAGACTCCTACGAG.

On this clone: With the read ending 3 residues before the CDR3 end, the germline J gene is used to fill in that end. This chain uses TRBV4-1 with TRBJ2-7, with 9 bases aligning to TRBD1. The CDR3 loop spans 16 amino acids. The junction had 13 bases not matched to a gene; V was cut back by 4 bases and J by 6 bases. Germline V gene data show CDR1 as MGHRA and CDR2 as YSYEKL. Partial CDR3 DNA: TGCGCCAGCAGCCCCACCGGGGGACAGGGTGTCCTCGAG. This gives the protein CASSPTGGQGVLE. The full-length CDR3 reads as CASSPTGGQGVLEQYF.

In the case of this clone: Sequencing ends 3 residues short of the CDR3 end; the germline J gene provides the rest. The chain combines TRBV4-2 with TRBJ1-1; D is uncertain. CDR3 length: 13 amino acids. Germline V CDR1 and CDR2: LGHNA, YNFKEQ. The V and J ends lost 4 bases and 0 bases respectively, with 6 bases between them. CDR3 DNA (partial): TGTGCCAGCAGCCTCGTGTTGAACACTGAA. It translates to CASSLVLNTE. The whole CDR3 protein reads CASSLVLNTEAFF.

Points on this clone: The missing CDR3 end, 3 residues past where the read stops, is filled in from the germline J gene. The gene calls are TRBV5-6 and TRBJ2-7; D remains ambiguous. Germline V gene lookup returns CDR1 SGHDT and CDR2 YYEEEE. CDR3 size: 12 residues. The ends were cut back, 3 bases at V and 4 bases at J, with 8 bases in the middle. CDR3 in amino acids: CASSSYSYEQYF. CDR3 DNA, as far as it was read: TGTGCCAGCAGCTCTTATAGTTACGAG.

As concerns this clone: The read falls 3 residues short of the CDR3 end, and the missing part is taken from the germline J gene. The chain recombines TRBV7-9 with TRBJ2-7; D is unresolved. With 1 base removed from V and 3 bases from J, the gap between germline ends came to 13 bases. The germline CDR1 and CDR2 sequences are SEHNR and FQNEAQ (reference sequence). The CDR3 totals 15 residues. CDR3 DNA, as far as it was read: TGTGCCAGCAGCTTAGTTGTGGCAGGTAACTACGAG. It yields the protein CASSLVVAGNYE. The CDR3 in full is CASSLVVAGNYEQYF.

On this clone itself: From the germline J gene comes the end of the CDR3, since the read stops 3 residues before it. V is TRBV19 and J is TRBJ2-6; tentative D call: TRBD1 (5 bases). CDR1 is LNHDA and CDR2 is SQIVND in the germline V gene (reference sequence). The CDR3 is 17 residues long. Between the trimmed V and J ends, which lost 6 bases and 2 bases, there was a span of 17 bases. The sequenced CDR3 bases are TGTGCCAGTAGAACAGACAGAACCGATACTGGGGCCAACGTC. Translated: CASRTDRTDTGANV. The whole CDR3 sequence reads CASRTDRTDTGANVLTF. Drawing the rest from reference TRBV19 and TRBJ2-6, the complete variable domain is DGGITQSPKYLFRKEGQNVTLSCEQNLNHDAMYWYRQDPGQGLRLIYYSQIVNDFQKGDIAEGYSVSREKKESFPLTVTSAQKNPTAFYLCASRTDRTDTGANVLTFGAGSRLTVL.

This clone is deemed medium-sized by its frequency. The read terminates 3 residues before the CDR3 end, so the remaining end is supplied by the germline J gene. The chain is built from TRBV20-1 and TRBJ2-5; TRBD2 agrees at 8 bases. This CDR3 contains 18 residues. With 1 base clipped from V and 5 bases from J, the junction kept 18 bases outside the gene matches. Germline lookup yields CDR1 DFQATT and CDR2 SNEGSKA (reference sequence). CDR3 loop: CSARGGDSGTEPGETQYF. Incomplete CDR3 DNA: TGCAGTGCTAGAGGGGGAGATAGCGGGACTGAACCCGGGGAGACC.

On this clone itself: The junction and the germline gene differ at one end; a read error may be behind it. The CDR3 end lies 3 residues beyond the end of the read and is filled in from the germline J gene. This same CDR3 is encoded by further DNA sequences in the sample. The rearrangement uses TRBV5-1 and TRBJ1-3, with 12 bases that match TRBD1. The CDR3 sequence is 17 residues long. Germline CDR1 and CDR2: SGHRS and YFSETQ. CDR3 DNA (partial): TGCGCCAGCAGCTCTTCGGGACAGGGGGCGCGAGGAAACACT. This gives the protein CASSSSGQGARGNT. The complete CDR3 protein is CASSSSGQGARGNTIYF.

Comments on this clone: The read falls 3 residues short of the CDR3 end, and the missing part is taken from the germline J gene. The chain links TRBV6-4 to TRBJ2-3; weak D call: TRBD2 (6 bases). V lost 2 bases and J lost 4, with 22 bases in between. This CDR3 comprises 18 residues. Germline lookup yields CDR1 MRHNA and CDR2 SNTAGT. The DNA read from the CDR3 is TGTGCCAGCAGTGACCTTGTTGTTAGGAGGGTTCGCGCAGATACG. Its protein product is CASSDLVVRRVRADT. The entire CDR3 protein is CASSDLVVRRVRADTQYF.

On this clone itself: The CDR3 goes on 3 residues after the read ends, and that part is filled in from the germline J gene. J is TRBJ2-1 and V is TRBV18; TRBD2 matches 15 bases. Germline assignment: CDR1 KGHSH and CDR2 LQKENI. The CDR3 totals 18 residues. After removal of 3 bases from V and 2 bases from J, the junction contained 5 bases not matched to a gene. CDR3 residues: CASSPRTSGGDTYNEQFF. The CDR3 bases that were read are TGTGCCAGCTCACCGCGGACTAGCGGGGGGGATACCTACAATGAG.

Regarding this clone: The CDR3 extends 3 residues past the end of the read, so its final part is completed from the germline J gene. The chain has TRBV14 and TRBJ2-5, with D maybe TRBD2 (6 bases). This CDR3 comprises 15 residues. V dropped 4 bases and J dropped 0 bases, with 12 bases sitting between them. Germline V CDR1 and CDR2: SGHDN, FVKESK. The CDR3 region is CASSPPRTNQETQYF. CDR3 DNA (partial): TGTGCCAGCAGCCCCCCCCGGACTAACCAAGAGACC. The variable domain in full, completed from reference TRBV14 and TRBJ2-5, reads EAGVTQFPSHSVIEKGQTVTLRCDPISGHDNLYWYRRVMGKEIKFLLHFVKESKQDESGMPNNRFLAERTGGTYSTLKVQPAELEDSGVYFCASSPPRTNQETQYFGPGTRLLVL.

A remark on this clone: The CDR3 extends 3 residues past the end of the read, so its final part is completed from the germline J gene. This chain links TRBV19 with TRBJ2-3; 8 bases align to TRBD1. The CDR3 is made up of 15 amino acids. CDR1 is LNHDA, CDR2 SQIVND, per germline (reference sequence). The CDR3 is CASSIGGQGNQPQYF. CDR3 bases read: TGTGCCAGTAGTATAGGTGGACAGGGCAATCAGCCG. Variable domain in full (rest from reference TRBV19 and TRBJ2-3): DGGITQSPKYLFRKEGQNVTLSCEQNLNHDAMYWYRQDPGQGLRLIYYSQIVNDFQKGDIAEGYSVSREKKESFPLTVTSAQKNPTAFYLCASSIGGQGNQPQYFGPGTRLTVL.

For this clone: The CDR3 is cut off 3 residues early in the read; its end comes from the germline J gene. V usage is TRBV19 and J usage is TRBJ2-2, with D uncertain. The CDR3 contains 12 residues. Trimming stripped 6 bases from V and 5 bases from J, with 7 bases between. Germline V lookup: CDR1 LNHDA, CDR2 SQIVND (reference sequence). The CDR3 reads CASSWATGELFF. The CDR3 DNA, read in part, is TGTGCCAGTAGCTGGGCGACCGGGGAG.

CDR3 amino acids: CASSEVDRSYEQYF. The sequenced part of the CDR3 DNA is TGTGCCAGCAGTGAGGTGGACAGATCCTACGAG. The rearrangement uses TRBV2 and TRBJ2-7; possibly TRBD1 for D (6 bases). The CDR3 extends 3 residues past the end of the read, so its final part is completed from the germline J gene. The CDR3 loop spans 14 amino acids. Germline-derived CDR1 and CDR2 are SNHLY and FYNNEI. Between the trimmed V and J ends, which lost 3 bases and 1 base, there was a span of 10 bases. The entire variable domain, with the rest obtained from reference TRBV2 and TRBJ2-7, is as follows: EPEVTQTPSHQVTQMGQEVILRCVPISNHLYFYWYRQILGQKVEFLVSFYNNEISEKSEIFDDQFSVERPDGSNFTLKIRSTKLEDSAMYFCASSEVDRSYEQYFGPGTRLTVT.

On this clone: The read halts 3 residues ahead of the CDR3 end, with the missing end drawn from the germline J gene. This chain links TRBV5-4 with TRBJ1-2, with a possible D match to TRBD1 (5 bases). Germline V gives CDR1 SGHNT, CDR2 YYREEE (reference sequence). The ends were cut back, 1 base at V and 7 bases at J, with 14 bases in the middle. The CDR3 runs to 14 residues. The CDR3 is CASSLIDQRGGYTF. The sequenced part of the CDR3 DNA is TGTGCCAGCAGCTTGATAGATCAGAGGGGTGGC.

The CDR3 loop is CASSGTGGINYGYTF. CDR3 DNA, as far as it was read: TGCGCCAGCTCCGGGACAGGAGGGATTAACTATGGC. V usage is TRBV5-1 and J usage is TRBJ1-2; TRBD1 matches at 8 bases. The read halts 3 residues ahead of the CDR3 end, with the missing end drawn from the germline J gene. Germline trimming cut 7 bases from V and 1 base from J; bases unmatched to any gene: 9. The CDR3 loop spans 15 amino acids. The germline V gene encodes CDR1 SGHRS and CDR2 YFSETQ.

A note on this clone: The missing CDR3 end, 3 residues past where the read stops, is filled in from the germline J gene. The chain employs TRBV19 and TRBJ1-6, with D perhaps TRBD1 (5 bases). CDR1 and CDR2 from the germline V gene are LNHDA and SQIVND (reference sequence). The CDR3 contains 14 residues. Trimming left V 6 bases short and J 3 bases short, with 9 bases between. The CDR3 DNA, read in part, is TGTGCCAGTAGGGAGGGGTTCTATAATTCACCC. It translates to CASREGFYNSP. The entire CDR3 reads CASREGFYNSPLHF.

CDR3 DNA, as far as it was read: TGTGCCAGCAGTGATCGGCAAACCGAAAATGTCATTCTAGGTTTCAATGAG. Its protein is CASSDRQTENVILGFNE. The CDR3 reads in full as CASSDRQTENVILGFNEQFF. The chain employs TRBV25-1 and TRBJ2-1; D gene ambiguous. The read is 3 residues too short to cover the CDR3 end, so that end is filled in from the germline J gene. Germline V CDR1 and CDR2: MGHDK, SYGVNS. The CDR3 consists of 20 residues. V lost 3 bases and J 6 bases, leaving 30 bases between the germline ends.

Concerning this clone: The DNA ends 3 residues before the CDR3 does, and the rest of the CDR3 is filled in from the germline J gene. The V and J genes are TRBV4-1 and TRBJ2-5, with D perhaps matching TRBD2 (5 bases). This CDR3 is 13 amino acids long. V was shortened by 0 bases and J by 5 bases, with 7 bases between the two germline ends. Germline loops: CDR1 MGHRA, CDR2 YSYEKL. CDR3 sequence: CASSQDRGETQYF. The DNA read from the CDR3 is TGCGCCAGCAGCCAAGATCGCGGGGAGACC.